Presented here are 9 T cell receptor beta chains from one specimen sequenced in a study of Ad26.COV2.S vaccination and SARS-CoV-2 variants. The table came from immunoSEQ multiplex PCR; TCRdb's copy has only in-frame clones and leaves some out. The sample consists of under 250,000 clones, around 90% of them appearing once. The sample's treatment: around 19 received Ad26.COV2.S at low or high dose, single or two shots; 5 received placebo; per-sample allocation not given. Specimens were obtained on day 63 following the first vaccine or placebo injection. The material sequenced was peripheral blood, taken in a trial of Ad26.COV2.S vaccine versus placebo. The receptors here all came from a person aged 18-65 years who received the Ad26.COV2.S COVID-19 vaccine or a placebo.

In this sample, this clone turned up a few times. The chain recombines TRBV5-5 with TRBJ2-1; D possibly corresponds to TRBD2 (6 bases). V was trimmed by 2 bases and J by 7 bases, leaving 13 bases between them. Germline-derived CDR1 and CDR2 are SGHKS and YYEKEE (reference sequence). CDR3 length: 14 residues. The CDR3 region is CASSLTGSINEQFF. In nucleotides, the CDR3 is TGTGCCAGCAGCTTAACCGGGAGTATAAATGAGCAGTTCTTC.

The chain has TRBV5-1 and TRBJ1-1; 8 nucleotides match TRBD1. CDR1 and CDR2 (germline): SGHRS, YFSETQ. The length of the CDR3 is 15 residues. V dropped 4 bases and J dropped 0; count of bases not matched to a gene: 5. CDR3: CASSPGGLMNTEAFF. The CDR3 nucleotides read TGCGCCAGCAGCCCAGGGGGCCTAATGAACACTGAAGCTTTCTTT.

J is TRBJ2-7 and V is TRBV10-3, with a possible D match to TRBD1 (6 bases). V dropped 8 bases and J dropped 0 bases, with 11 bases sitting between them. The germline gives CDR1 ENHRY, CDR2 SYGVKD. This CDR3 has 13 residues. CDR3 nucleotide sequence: TGTGCCATCTGGGACACTCACTCCTACGAGCAGTACTTC. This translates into CAIWDTHSYEQYF.

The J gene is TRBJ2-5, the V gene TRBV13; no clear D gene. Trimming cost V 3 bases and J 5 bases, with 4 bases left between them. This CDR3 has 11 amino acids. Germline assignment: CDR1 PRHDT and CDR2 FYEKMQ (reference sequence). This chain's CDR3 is CASSLMETQYF. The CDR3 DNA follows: TGTGCCAGCAGCTTGATGGAGACCCAGTACTTC.

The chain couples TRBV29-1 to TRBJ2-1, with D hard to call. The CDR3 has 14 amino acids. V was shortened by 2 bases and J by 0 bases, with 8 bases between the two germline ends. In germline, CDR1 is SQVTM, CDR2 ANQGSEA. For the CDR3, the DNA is TGCAGCGTTGAACTCGATAGCTCCTACAATGAGCAGTTCTTC. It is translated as CSVELDSSYNEQFF.

The CDR3 DNA sequence: TGTGCCAGCTCGCCCCTTGGAGTATTCGACTATGGCTACACCTTC. Encoded protein: CASSPLGVFDYGYTF. The gene calls are TRBV18 and TRBJ1-2; D gene unclear. The CDR3 sequence is 15 residues long. V was cut by 6 bases and J by 3 bases, with 17 bases left in between. Germline V gene sequence: CDR1 KGHSH, CDR2 LQKENI.

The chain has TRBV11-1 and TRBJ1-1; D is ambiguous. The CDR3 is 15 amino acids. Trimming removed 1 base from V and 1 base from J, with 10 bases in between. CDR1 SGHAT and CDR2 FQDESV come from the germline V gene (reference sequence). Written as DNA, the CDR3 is TGTGCCAGCAGCTTAGGTCCAGGATCGAACACTGAAGCTTTCTTT. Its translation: CASSLGPGSNTEAFF.

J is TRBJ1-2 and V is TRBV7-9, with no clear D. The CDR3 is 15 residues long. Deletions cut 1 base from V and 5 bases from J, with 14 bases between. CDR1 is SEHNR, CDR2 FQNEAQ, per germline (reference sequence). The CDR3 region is CASSLDPALGYGYTF. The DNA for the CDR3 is TGTGCCAGCAGCTTAGATCCCGCCTTGGGGTATGGCTACACCTTC.

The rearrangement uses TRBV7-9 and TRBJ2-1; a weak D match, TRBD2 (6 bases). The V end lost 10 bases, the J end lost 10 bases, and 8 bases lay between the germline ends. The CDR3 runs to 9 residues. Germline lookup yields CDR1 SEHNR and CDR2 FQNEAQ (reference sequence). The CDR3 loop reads CATRGEQFF. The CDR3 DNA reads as TGTGCCACCCGGGGGGAGCAGTTCTTC. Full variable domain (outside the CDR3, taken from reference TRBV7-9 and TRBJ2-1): DTGVSQNPRHKITKRGQNVTFRCDPISEHNRLYWYRQTLGQGPEFLTYFQNEAQLEKSRLLSDRFSAERPKGSFSTLEIQRTEQGDSAMYLCATRGEQFFGPGTRLTVL.